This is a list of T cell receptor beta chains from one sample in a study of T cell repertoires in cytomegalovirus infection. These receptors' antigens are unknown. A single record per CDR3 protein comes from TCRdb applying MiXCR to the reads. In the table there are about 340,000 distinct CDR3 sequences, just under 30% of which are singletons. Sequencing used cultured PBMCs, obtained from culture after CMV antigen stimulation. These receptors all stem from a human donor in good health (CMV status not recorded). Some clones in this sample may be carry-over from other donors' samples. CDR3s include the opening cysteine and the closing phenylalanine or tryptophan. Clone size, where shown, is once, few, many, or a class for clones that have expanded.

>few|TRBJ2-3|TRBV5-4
CASSPGGVKSDTQYF
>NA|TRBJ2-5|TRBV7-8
CASSLPQGTQYF
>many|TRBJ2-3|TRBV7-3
CASSPTSGYTDTQYF
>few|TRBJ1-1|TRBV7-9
CASSFTSGGTEAFF
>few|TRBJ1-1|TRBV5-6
CASSLVWGNEAFF
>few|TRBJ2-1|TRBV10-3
CAIKTGESSEQFF
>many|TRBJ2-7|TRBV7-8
CASSLERGSYEQYF
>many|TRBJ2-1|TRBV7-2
CASSLVGLKEQFF
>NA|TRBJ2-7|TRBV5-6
CASSLGGRLTYEQYF
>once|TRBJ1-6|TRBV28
CAGCQARSDNSPLHF
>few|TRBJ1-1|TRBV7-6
CASSPRPNTEAFF
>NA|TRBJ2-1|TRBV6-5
CASTGTSYNEQFF
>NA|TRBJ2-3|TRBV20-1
CSARFSRGGLDTQYF
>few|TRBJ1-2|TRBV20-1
CSAGQSNYGYTF
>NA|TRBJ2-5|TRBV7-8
CASSLMDRRKETQYF
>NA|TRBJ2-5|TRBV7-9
CASSHEDEETQYF
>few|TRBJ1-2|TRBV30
CAWTMTGGNYGYTF
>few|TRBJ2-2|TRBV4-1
CASSQEGPGANTGELFF
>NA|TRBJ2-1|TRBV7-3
CASSHTETPYNEQFF
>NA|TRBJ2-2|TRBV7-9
CASSLPSAGELFF
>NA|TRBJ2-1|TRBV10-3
CAISDGSGSPGEQFF
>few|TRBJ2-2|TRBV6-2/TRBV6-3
CASSYSGTGDTGELFF
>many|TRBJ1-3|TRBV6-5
CASSYSYALSGNTIYF
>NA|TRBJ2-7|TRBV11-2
CASSFKTSGGARAYEQYF
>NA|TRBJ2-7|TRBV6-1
CASSEGFEASSYEQYF
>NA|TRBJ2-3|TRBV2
CASRGDRGWVDTQYF
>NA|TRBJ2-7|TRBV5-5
CASSNRASGYGEQYF
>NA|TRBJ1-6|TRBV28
CASSRVYLSSYNSPLHF
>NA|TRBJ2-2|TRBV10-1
CASSESSQPGGTGELFF
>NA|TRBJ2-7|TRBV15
CATSRDIWGRATEQYF
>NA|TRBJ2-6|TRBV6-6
CASRNRERGANVLTF
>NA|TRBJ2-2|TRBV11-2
CASSRDRVTGELFF
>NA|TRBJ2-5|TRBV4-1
CASSPLSGRLGETQYF
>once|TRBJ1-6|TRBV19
CASGNRDRAYLSYNSPLHF